This T cell receptor (beta chain) was retrieved from a study of shared clonotypes between healthy human individuals. The wider study: The study used three CD4 naive, three CD4 memory, two CD8 naive and one CD8 memory plate per donor.

Regarding the study as a whole: Non-shared clonotypes were found to have lower generation probabilities than the clonotypes that were shared by all four of the sorted-subset donors.

Using immunoSEQ multiplex PCR, the repertoire was profiled, and TCRdb retains in-frame clones only, with some absent. The data hold a few million clones, with approximately 96% observed a single time. Healthy HIV-negative adults with no recent acute infections or vaccinations were recruited as donors. Worth noting for this clone: As yet, its antigen is unknown.

The sequence derives from a man between 18 and 35 years old in good health. The specimen sequenced was naive CD4+ T cells sorted from blood. Indicated subset: CD45RA+ positively selected.

This CDR3 is CASSQDDTAGANVLTF. The CDR3 DNA follows: TGCGCCAGCAGCCAGGACGACACTGCTGGGGCCAACGTCCTGACTTTC. The rearrangement uses TRBV4-3 and TRBJ2-6; D unresolved. The germline V gene has CDR1 LGHNA and CDR2 YSLEER. This CDR3 region has 16 residues. V was clipped by 3 bases and J by 2 bases, with 11 bases between them.